The rows below give T cell receptor beta chains drawn from one sample of a study of cytomegalovirus exposure and HLA in healthy donors. TCRdb keeps only in-frame clones here, not all; method: immunoSEQ multiplex PCR. The sample holds some 150,000 clones, about 86% seen once. The source material was PBMCs. Source of these receptors: a woman in her twenties or thirties in good health and CMV-seronegative. Both conserved end residues are part of each CDR3. A D gene is named only where the DNA matches it firmly.

d_gene	v_gene	j_gene	CDR3aa	CDR3nt
TRBD1	TRBV2	TRBJ1-2	CASSESGTGAYGYTF	TGTGCCAGCAGTGAGTCCGGGACAGGGGCCTATGGCTACACCTTC
NA	TRBV18	TRBJ2-1	CASSPAGTRNEQFF	TGTGCCAGCTCACCCGCCGGGACAAGAAATGAGCAGTTCTTC
TRBD2	TRBV19	TRBJ2-1	CASSSGGTSGSHEQFF	TGTGCCAGTAGTAGCGGTGGGACTAGCGGGAGCCATGAGCAGTTCTTC
TRBD1	TRBV15	TRBJ1-6	CATSARDSSYNSPLHF	TGTGCCACCAGCGCAAGGGACAGCTCCTATAATTCACCCCTCCACTTT
TRBD2	TRBV28	TRBJ2-7	CASSLKTSGIPYEQYF	TGTGCCAGCAGTTTAAAAACTAGCGGGATCCCCTACGAGCAGTACTTC
NA	TRBV11-2	TRBJ2-5	CASSLEPVTQYF	TGTGCCAGCAGCCTAGAGCCGGTGACCCAGTACTTC
TRBD1	TRBV4-1	TRBJ1-5	CASSQDKGGHSNQPQHF	TGCGCCAGCAGCCAAGATAAAGGGGGCCATAGCAATCAGCCCCAGCATTTT
NA	TRBV28	TRBJ2-3	CASSLGRGTDTQYF	TGTGCCAGCAGTTTAGGGAGAGGCACAGATACGCAGTATTTT
NA	TRBV28	TRBJ2-3	CASSPTDSDTQYF	TGTGCCAGCAGTCCCACCGACTCGGATACGCAGTATTTT
TRBD1	TRBV19	TRBJ2-2	CASSGTGVPGELFF	TGTGCCAGCAGCGGGACAGGGGTGCCCGGGGAGCTGTTTTTT